A selection of T cell receptor beta chains follows, all from one sample in a study of blood T cell repertoires in COVID-19. Assay used: immunoSEQ multiplex PCR; TCRdb lists only in-frame clones, some missing. The sample lists around 260,000 clones, about 88% seen once, with 3.6% in the top ten. Source material: peripheral blood. The receptors here all came from a man aged 18 to 29 with active or convalescent COVID-19. The CDR3 runs from the conserved cysteine through the conserved F or W. Each record gives: clone size, J gene, V gene, D gene, CDR3 DNA, CDR3 protein. The D gene is left open where the match is weak. Where a row states a size, it is once, few, many or the class of an expanded clone; other rows omit it.

size: few; J: TRBJ2-7; V: TRBV6-5; D: .; DNA: TGTGCCAGCAGTTACGGCAGGGTCTCCTACGAGCAGTACTTC; CDR3: CASSYGRVSYEQYF
size: .; J: TRBJ2-4; V: TRBV6-5; D: .; DNA: TGTGCCAGCCCCCCGGTTCCTGAAAACATTCAGTACTTC; CDR3: CASPPVPENIQYF
size: .; J: TRBJ1-2; V: TRBV15; D: TRBD1; DNA: TGTGCCACCAGCCCTCGGGACAGAGAGAATGGCTACACCTTC; CDR3: CATSPRDRENGYTF
size: .; J: TRBJ2-3; V: TRBV5-1; D: .; DNA: TGCGCCAGCAGCTTGGGGAGGGTCACAGATACGCAGTATTTT; CDR3: CASSLGRVTDTQYF
size: .; J: TRBJ1-6; V: TRBV28; D: .; DNA: TGTGCCAGCAGTTTAGGGGCGTCACCCCTCCACTTT; CDR3: CASSLGASPLHF
size: .; J: TRBJ2-3; V: TRBV30; D: .; DNA: TGTGCCTGGAGTCCCCTGGCCTCAGATCTGGATACGCAGTATTTT; CDR3: CAWSPLASDLDTQYF
size: .; J: TRBJ2-3; V: TRBV12-3/TRBV12-4; D: .; DNA: TGTGCCAGCAGTAAAGAGGCAGATACGCAGTATTTT; CDR3: CASSKEADTQYF
size: .; J: TRBJ2-5; V: TRBV5-4; D: .; DNA: TGTGCCAGCAGCCTACCTTTGGGGCAGACCCAGTACTTC; CDR3: CASSLPLGQTQYF
size: .; J: TRBJ2-7; V: TRBV11-2; D: TRBD1; DNA: TGTGCCAGCAGCTCAGAATCCGGACAGGGTTACGAGCAGTACTTC; CDR3: CASSSESGQGYEQYF
size: .; J: TRBJ2-6; V: TRBV19; D: .; DNA: TGTGCCAGTAGTATCTATGAGGGCCCTGGGGCCAACGTCCTGACTTTC; CDR3: CASSIYEGPGANVLTF
size: once; J: TRBJ1-2; V: TRBV24-1; D: .; DNA: TGTGCCACCAGTGACTCGACCCCGGAGGTTTTAGATGGCTACACCTTC; CDR3: CATSDSTPEVLDGYTF
size: .; J: TRBJ1-3; V: TRBV7-8; D: TRBD1; DNA: TGTGCCAGCCTCGAGACAGGGCCCTTCTCTGGAAACACCATATATTTT; CDR3: CASLETGPFSGNTIYF
size: few; J: TRBJ2-1; V: TRBV27; D: .; DNA: TGTGCCAGCAGTTTAGGTCCCCCGAGCGAGCAGTTCTTC; CDR3: CASSLGPPSEQFF
size: .; J: TRBJ1-6; V: TRBV30; D: TRBD1; DNA: TGTGCCTGCCGGACAGGCGATTATAATTCACCCCTCCACTTT; CDR3: CACRTGDYNSPLHF
size: .; J: TRBJ2-7; V: TRBV6-5; D: .; DNA: TGTGCCAGCAGTTACACTGACAGCGAGGCCTACGAGCAGTACTTC; CDR3: CASSYTDSEAYEQYF
size: once; J: TRBJ1-5; V: TRBV19; D: .; DNA: TGTGCCAGTAGTAGGGACACATCACTGCCCCAGCATTTT; CDR3: CASSRDTSLPQHF
size: .; J: TRBJ1-5; V: TRBV6-5; D: TRBD1; DNA: TGTGCCAGCAGAACCCCTGACAGGGCGGCCCAGCATTTT; CDR3: CASRTPDRAAQHF
size: .; J: TRBJ2-4; V: TRBV27; D: TRBD1; DNA: TGTGCCAGCAGCTCGACCGGGACAGGGACTTACTTC; CDR3: CASSSTGTGTYF
size: .; J: TRBJ2-7; V: TRBV11-2; D: .; DNA: TGTGCCAGCAGCTTAGGCAACGGAGGCGAGCAGTACTTC; CDR3: CASSLGNGGEQYF
size: .; J: TRBJ2-3; V: TRBV4-3; D: TRBD2; DNA: TGCGCCAGCAGCCAAGACATGGCGACTAGCGTGGATACGCAGTATTTT; CDR3: CASSQDMATSVDTQYF
size: .; J: TRBJ2-2; V: TRBV7-8; D: .; DNA: TGTGCCAGCAGCTTATGGGGACACCTTCAGAACACCGGGGAGCTGTTTTTT; CDR3: CASSLWGHLQNTGELFF
size: .; J: TRBJ2-3; V: TRBV11-2; D: .; DNA: TGTGCCAGCAGCGAACCGGGGTCCAGTATCGTCACAGATACGCAGTATTTT; CDR3: CASSEPGSSIVTDTQYF
size: .; J: TRBJ1-4; V: TRBV30; D: .; DNA: TGTGCCTGGAAGGGGGGGCAGCTGCGGAGTGAAAAACTGTTTTTT; CDR3: CAWKGGQLRSEKLFF
size: .; J: TRBJ2-1; V: TRBV11-3; D: TRBD1; DNA: TGTGCCAGCAGCTGGGGCAGGGGGTTAGGCAATGAGCAGTTCTTC; CDR3: CASSWGRGLGNEQFF
size: .; J: TRBJ2-1; V: TRBV7-3; D: TRBD1; DNA: TGTGCCAGCAGCCAAGGACAGGGCCATGAGCAGTTCTTC; CDR3: CASSQGQGHEQFF
size: .; J: TRBJ1-4; V: TRBV9; D: TRBD1; DNA: TGTGCCAGCAGCGTATCAGGGGGAGCAACTAATGAAAAACTGTTTTTT; CDR3: CASSVSGGATNEKLFF
size: .; J: TRBJ1-4; V: TRBV6-5; D: .; DNA: TGTGCCAGCAGTCCAAGACAGATCCGTAATGAAAAACTGTTTTTT; CDR3: CASSPRQIRNEKLFF
size: once; J: TRBJ2-1; V: TRBV6-2/TRBV6-3; D: .; DNA: TGTGCCAGCAGTTTAGTTAGTCTGCGTGAGCAGTTCTTC; CDR3: CASSLVSLREQFF
size: .; J: TRBJ1-1; V: TRBV13; D: .; DNA: TGTGCCAGCAGCGAACAGGGTGACACTGAAGCTTTCTTT; CDR3: CASSEQGDTEAFF
size: .; J: TRBJ1-2; V: TRBV6-6; D: .; DNA: TGTGCCAGCAGCTCACATCCGGGACAAGGGGATGGCTACACCTTC; CDR3: CASSSHPGQGDGYTF
size: once; J: TRBJ2-3; V: TRBV12-5; D: TRBD2; DNA: TGTGCTAGTGGTTTGGCCGGATCCGTACTAGCGGGGGGGAGACAATCTAGCACAGATACGCAGTATTTT; CDR3: CASGLAGSVLAGGRQSSTDTQYF
size: .; J: TRBJ1-2; V: TRBV12-3/TRBV12-4; D: .; DNA: TGTGCCAGCAGTCCCAGGTCCCAGGGAGGCTACACCTTC; CDR3: CASSPRSQGGYTF
size: .; J: TRBJ1-2; V: TRBV28; D: .; DNA: TGTGCCAGCAGTCGGTCAGGCTATGGCTACACCTTC; CDR3: CASSRSGYGYTF
size: .; J: TRBJ2-4; V: TRBV11-3; D: .; DNA: TGTGCCAGCAGCCCCGCCGGGGGTTCCACAAACATTCAGTACTTC; CDR3: CASSPAGGSTNIQYF
size: once; J: TRBJ1-2; V: TRBV6-5; D: .; DNA: TGTGCCAGCAGTTACTCGGGGGGGACCGCACGTGGCTACACCTTC; CDR3: CASSYSGGTARGYTF
size: .; J: TRBJ2-1; V: TRBV10-1; D: TRBD2; DNA: TGCGCCAGTTGTAGCGGGATAAACAATGAGCAGTTCTTC; CDR3: CASCSGINNEQFF
size: .; J: TRBJ2-2; V: TRBV27; D: TRBD2; DNA: TGTGCCAGCAGTTTTTTGGGACTAGCGGGGGACTCCACCGGGGAGCTGTTTTTT; CDR3: CASSFLGLAGDSTGELFF
size: .; J: TRBJ2-1; V: TRBV30; D: .; DNA: TGTGCCTGGATGAGGGAGGTCAATGAGCAGTTCTTC; CDR3: CAWMREVNEQFF
size: many; J: TRBJ1-5; V: TRBV2; D: TRBD1; DNA: TGTGCCAGCAGGGAGAGACAGGGACTCGAGCCCCAGCATTTT; CDR3: CASRERQGLEPQHF
size: .; J: TRBJ2-7; V: TRBV5-1; D: .; DNA: TGCGCCAGCAGCCCTGGACAGCCAGGCGTGTACGAGCAGTACTTC; CDR3: CASSPGQPGVYEQYF
size: once; J: TRBJ1-5; V: TRBV4-1; D: .; DNA: TGCGCCAGCAGCCTCGGGAATCAGCCCCAGCATTTT; CDR3: CASSLGNQPQHF